In this sample, the clone carrying this TCR beta chain turned up a few times. Antigen: not known. The CDR3 runs to 14 residues. The V gene's germline CDR1 is MNHNS and CDR2 SASEGT. The J segment lost 2 bases and the V segment lost 6 bases, leaving 5 bases of the junction unmatched. TCR beta CDR3 region amplification was performed from RNA transcripts. RT-PCR in the first round (using the HTBI primer set) targeted the TCR CDR3. Each CDR3 protein gets one entry after TCRdb re-called the multiplex PCR reads with MiXCR. The profile shows 300,000 to 350,000 distinct CDR3 sequences, roughly 20% of them singletons. Ophthalmopathy cases met thresholds of Clinical Activity Score at least 3, NOSPECS grade at least 4 and duration under 3 months. This entry is derived from a study of T cells in Graves' hyperthyroidism and ophthalmopathy. The study's findings and limits: A model built on 13 V-J features separated ophthalmopathy from stable hyperthyroidism. Expanded thyroid clonotypes (above 0.001) were mostly also found in blood.

The sample was blood. The TCR was taken from a woman in her thirties or forties with Graves' ophthalmopathy. This chain links TRBV6-1 with TRBJ1-1; TRBD1 aligns across 8 bases. DNA of the CDR3: TGTGCCAGCAGGGACGGACAGGGTAACACTGAAGCTTTCTTT. Encoded protein: CASRDGQGNTEAFF.